Here is one T cell receptor beta chain with its context. This record belongs to a study of shared clonotypes between healthy human individuals. This CDR3 is 12 amino acids long. CDR1 MNHEY and CDR2 SMNVEV come from the germline V gene (reference sequence). With 6 bases removed from V and 4 bases from J, the gap between germline ends came to 10 bases. Measured with immunoSEQ multiplex PCR; TCRdb has only the in-frame clones, and not every one. This sample has around 320,000 clones; around 87% occur once, and the top ten carry about a sixth. Sequencing was done on a sample of memory CD8+ T cells sorted from blood. Documented subset: CD45RO+ cells pooled with CCR7-negative TemRA cells. V is TRBV27 and J is TRBJ2-7; D is possibly TRBD1 or TRBD2 (5 bases each). The TCR comes from a man younger than 35 in good health. CDR3 coding DNA: TGTGCCAGCAGGGGGGATGGGTACGAGCAGTACTTC. Protein sequence: CASRGDGYEQYF.